The clone carrying this T cell receptor (beta chain) turned up a few times. V trimming: 11 bases; J trimming: 2 bases; junction bases outside the gene matches: 11. CDR1 is LNHDA and CDR2 is SQIVND in the germline V gene (reference sequence). The CDR3 spans 15 residues. This sample is drawn from a study of blood T cells in healthy people across ages. A second PCR of 7 to 11 cycles used a sample-barcoded 5' primer and a J-beta primer mix. Per sample, CDR3-containing paired-end reads numbered at least 2.5 million. TCRdb reprocessed the 5' RACE reads via MiXCR and lists one record per CDR3 protein. Counted here are 700,000 to 850,000 distinct CDR3 sequences, under 40% occurring once; the ten biggest clones make up 10% to 15%.

The specimen was blood. The source of this sequence is a man between 18 and 35 years old in good health. The V call is TRBV19, the J call TRBJ1-5; TRBD1 matches 8 bases. This CDR3 reads CAGGKGTGRNQPQHF. CDR3 coding DNA: TGTGCCGGGGGAAAGGGGACAGGCCGCAATCAGCCCCAGCATTTT. The complete variable domain, with remaining parts taken from reference TRBV19 and TRBJ1-5, reads DGGITQSPKYLFRKEGQNVTLSCEQNLNHDAMYWYRQDPGQGLRLIYYSQIVNDFQKGDIAEGYSVSREKKESFPLTVTSAQKNPTAFYLCAGGKGTGRNQPQHFGDGTRLSIL.